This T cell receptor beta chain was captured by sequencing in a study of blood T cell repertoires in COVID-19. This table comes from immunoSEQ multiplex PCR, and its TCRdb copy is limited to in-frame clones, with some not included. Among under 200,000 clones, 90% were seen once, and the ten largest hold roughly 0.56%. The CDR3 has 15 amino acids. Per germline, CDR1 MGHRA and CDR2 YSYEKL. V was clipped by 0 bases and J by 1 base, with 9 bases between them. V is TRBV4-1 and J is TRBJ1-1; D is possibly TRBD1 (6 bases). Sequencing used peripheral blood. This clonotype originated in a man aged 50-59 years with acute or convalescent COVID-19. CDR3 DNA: TGCGCCAGCAGCCAAGAGGGGGGGCAGAACACTGAAGCTTTCTTT. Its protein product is CASSQEGGQNTEAFF.